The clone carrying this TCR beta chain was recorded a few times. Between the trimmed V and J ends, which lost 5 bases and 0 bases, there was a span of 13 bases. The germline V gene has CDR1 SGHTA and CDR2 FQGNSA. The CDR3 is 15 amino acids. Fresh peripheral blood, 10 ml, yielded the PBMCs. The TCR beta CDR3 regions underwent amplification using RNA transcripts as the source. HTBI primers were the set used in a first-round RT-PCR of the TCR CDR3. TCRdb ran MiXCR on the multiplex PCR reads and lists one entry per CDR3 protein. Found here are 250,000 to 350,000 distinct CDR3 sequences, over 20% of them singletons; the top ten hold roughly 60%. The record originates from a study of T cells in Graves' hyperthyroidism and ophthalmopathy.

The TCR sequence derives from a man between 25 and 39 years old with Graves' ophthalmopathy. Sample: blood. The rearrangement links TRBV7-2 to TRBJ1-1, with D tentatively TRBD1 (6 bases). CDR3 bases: TGTGCCAGCAGCCGCAGGACAGCCTTGAACACTGAAGCTTTCTTT. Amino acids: CASSRRTALNTEAFF.